This T cell receptor beta chain derives from a study of blood T cell repertoires in COVID-19 (TCRdb year 2020). In terms of the full investigation: Samples from collaborators originated in the United States, Italy and Spain and spanned both the acute and convalescent phases of COVID-19. The repertoires were released in a freely available public database meant as a resource for research on the immune response to SARS-CoV-2. Samples were obtained from the ongoing ImmuneRACE study (first 160 participants) and from 1,254 subjects provided by 6 global collaborators. Where available, HLA class I and class II types were obtained from metadata supplied by the sample provider rather than from assay-based typing. The material from the prospective study consisted of cDNA or gDNA derived from T cells, B-cell-depleted T cells, or PBMCs. Nearly every sample came with metadata listing a de-identified subject ID, COVID-19 status, age in years and sex. The dataset comprised deeply sampled blood TCRbeta repertoires from subjects exposed to, actively infected with, or recovered from COVID-19. The research as a whole found: Clinical and demographic metadata were provided uncurated, with the amount varying by source and participant.

Collaborating institutions collected whole blood in K2EDTA tubes following their own protocols. Collaborator samples were shipped for TCRbeta analysis as frozen whole blood, isolated PBMCs, or DNA extracted from either sample type. TCRbeta CDR3 regions were amplified from genomic DNA using the immunoSEQ Assay, a bias-controlled multiplex PCR. The authors' analysis ran thus. Nucleated cell counts per sample were estimated from amplification of reference gene primers within the assay. To quantify the absolute abundance of each unique TCRbeta CDR3 rearrangement, sequence reads were collapsed and filtered. For each sample, productive Simpson clonality was calculated as the square root of Simpson's diversity index across productive rearrangements. Drawn from immuneACCESS, this table holds only the in-frame rearrangements with V and J called that TCRdb kept. Clones are partly lost; checked studies trace under half to an unresolved V gene and leave the rest unexplained. From that table come the V and J calls and clone size; the DNA was used to work out D and trimming. Recorded for this sample are roughly 120,000 clones; 70% to 85% of them occurred a single time. The ten largest clones take up around 0.9% of the sample.

This clone was seen just once. Its antigen is unknown. One base away there is no much larger clone; base qualities are not given. The CDR3, from cysteine to phenylalanine, totals 16 residues. Left in the record is the CDR3 DNA by itself, 48 bases read in frame from the first base. CDR1 LNHDA and CDR2 SQIVND are derived from the germline V gene (reference sequence). A distance of 15 bases separates the germline ends of V and J, which lose 4 bases and 1 base respectively. This TCR came from a human donor with acute or convalescent COVID-19. The donor label of this sample is uncertain. The sequencing input was peripheral blood. The chain is encoded by TRBV19 joined to TRBJ2-3; a weak D assignment points to TRBD1 (8 bases agree). CDR3 loop: CASSTQGGHGTDTQYF. The sequenced DNA: TGTGCCAGTAGTACACAGGGGGGGCATGGCACAGATACGCAGTATTTT. Joined to the reference TRBV19 and TRBJ2-3 proteins, this CDR3 gives the full variable domain: DGGITQSPKYLFRKEGQNVTLSCEQNLNHDAMYWYRQDPGQGLRLIYYSQIVNDFQKGDIAEGYSVSREKKESFPLTVTSAQKNPTAFYLCASSTQGGHGTDTQYFGPGTRLTVL.